This is a list of T cell receptor beta chains from one sample in a study of T cell responses to AZD1222 COVID-19 vaccine. Profiled with immunoSEQ multiplex PCR; TCRdb holds only in-frame clones, not every one. This sample has some 140,000 clones, with around 90% found just once. The material sequenced was peripheral blood, taken on day 0 of AZD1222 vaccination. The receptors originated from an adult in good health. CDR3s include the opening cysteine and the closing phenylalanine or tryptophan. The D gene is left open where the match is weak. Some rows have no size entry. The others give once, few or many, or a class for an expanded clone.

v_gene	j_gene	d_gene	abundance	CDR3aa	CDR3nt
TRBV10-1	TRBJ2-7	TRBD1	NA	CASSESTGGGEQYF	TGCGCCAGCAGTGAGTCCACAGGGGGCGGTGAGCAGTACTTC
TRBV28	TRBJ1-5	TRBD1	NA	CASHQGGVGHQPQHF	TGTGCCAGTCACCAGGGGGGGGTCGGGCATCAGCCCCAGCATTTT
TRBV12-5	TRBJ1-4	TRBD1	NA	CASGLQGANEKLFF	TGTGCTAGTGGTTTGCAGGGGGCTAATGAAAAACTGTTTTTT
TRBV6-1	TRBJ1-5	TRBD1	NA	CASSESAGGQPQHF	TGTGCCAGCAGTGAATCGGCAGGGGGACAGCCCCAGCATTTT
TRBV27	TRBJ2-2	NA	many	CASSPGGGELFF	TGTGCCAGCTCCCCCGGGGGCGGGGAGCTGTTTTTT
TRBV3-1/TRBV3-2	TRBJ2-2	NA	NA	CASSHLGELFF	TGTGCCAGCAGCCACCTCGGGGAGCTGTTTTTT
TRBV2	TRBJ2-7	NA	NA	CASSPGGSNEQYF	TGTGCCAGCAGCCCAGGGGGGAGTAACGAGCAGTACTTC
TRBV5-6	TRBJ2-7	NA	NA	CASSLVVGTHEQYF	TGTGCCAGCAGCTTGGTAGTTGGGACACACGAGCAGTACTTC
TRBV25-1	TRBJ1-1	NA	once	CASSDRMNTEAFF	TGTGCCAGCAGTGACAGAATGAACACTGAAGCTTTCTTT
TRBV28	TRBJ1-5	NA	NA	CASSFPGWGNQPQHF	TGTGCCAGCAGTTTCCCAGGGTGGGGGAATCAGCCCCAGCATTTT
TRBV12-3/TRBV12-4	TRBJ2-7	TRBD1	NA	CASSRGQYEQYF	TGTGCCAGCAGCAGGGGGCAATACGAGCAGTACTTC
TRBV5-4	TRBJ2-3	TRBD1	NA	CASSRGQGLSDTQYF	TGTGCCAGCAGCAGGGGACAGGGGTTATCAGATACGCAGTATTTT
TRBV5-1	TRBJ1-3	NA	few	CASSLVPSSGNTIYF	TGCGCCAGCAGCTTGGTCCCCAGCTCTGGAAACACCATATATTTT
TRBV5-1	TRBJ2-7	NA	NA	CASSLGGPPSYEQYF	TGCGCCAGCAGCTTAGGCGGCCCGCCCTCCTACGAGCAGTACTTC
TRBV10-3	TRBJ2-3	TRBD2	once	CAMGTSGRANTDTQYF	TGTGCCATGGGGACTAGCGGGAGGGCCAACACAGATACGCAGTATTTT
TRBV9	TRBJ2-3	TRBD2	NA	CASSQRGTTDTQYF	TGTGCCAGCAGCCAGCGGGGGACCACAGATACGCAGTATTTT
TRBV27	TRBJ2-2	TRBD1	NA	CASSFYDRAGSTGELFF	TGTGCCAGCAGTTTCTACGACAGGGCGGGTAGCACCGGGGAGCTGTTTTTT
TRBV19	TRBJ1-1	NA	few	CASTREGWITEAFF	TGTGCCAGTACCCGAGAGGGGTGGATCACTGAAGCTTTCTTT
TRBV7-2	TRBJ1-4	NA	NA	CASSAPDRGKANEKLFF	TGTGCCAGCAGTGCCCCAGACCGGGGAAAGGCTAATGAAAAACTGTTTTTT
TRBV10-3	TRBJ2-6	TRBD1	NA	CAISGKQGGANVLTF	TGTGCCATCAGTGGCAAACAGGGGGGGGCCAACGTCCTGACTTTC
TRBV6-2/TRBV6-3	TRBJ2-1	NA	NA	CASSPLSNEQFF	TGTGCCAGCAGCCCCCTTTCCAATGAGCAGTTCTTC
TRBV9	TRBJ1-5	NA	NA	CASSVSGAWNQPQHF	TGTGCCAGCAGCGTATCGGGGGCATGGAATCAGCCCCAGCATTTT
TRBV24-1	TRBJ2-2	TRBD1	NA	CATSGGQLNTGELFF	TGTGCCACCAGTGGGGGACAGTTGAACACCGGGGAGCTGTTTTTT
TRBV4-2	TRBJ2-1	TRBD2	few	CASSHETGTSNEQFF	TGTGCCAGCAGCCATGAGACCGGGACTAGCAATGAGCAGTTCTTC
TRBV6-5	TRBJ2-7	TRBD1	NA	CASSYGQGVSEQYF	TGTGCCAGCAGTTATGGTCAGGGGGTTAGTGAGCAGTACTTC
TRBV15	TRBJ2-1	NA	NA	CATSRNPRFSYNEQFF	TGTGCCACCAGCAGAAACCCTAGATTCTCCTACAATGAGCAGTTCTTC
TRBV7-6	TRBJ1-1	TRBD1	NA	CASSLARQGAEYTEAFF	TGTGCCAGCAGCTTAGCGCGGCAGGGGGCAGAGTACACTGAAGCTTTCTTT
TRBV15	TRBJ1-4	NA	NA	CATSRVLLQGSTNEKLFF	TGTGCCACCAGCAGAGTACTCCTGCAGGGATCAACTAATGAAAAACTGTTTTTT
TRBV6-2/TRBV6-3	TRBJ1-2	NA	NA	CASSLGAAPALYGYTF	TGTGCCAGCAGTTTGGGGGCCGCTCCCGCCCTCTATGGCTACACCTTC
TRBV6-5	TRBJ1-4	NA	NA	CASSSTTEGNGEKLFF	TGTGCCAGCAGTTCCACGACAGAGGGTAATGGTGAAAAACTGTTTTTT
TRBV25-1	TRBJ1-1	NA	once	CASSKQTNTEAFF	TGTGCCAGCAGTAAACAGACGAACACTGAAGCTTTCTTT
TRBV5-5	TRBJ1-2	NA	NA	CASSLDLNHGYTF	TGTGCCAGCAGCTTGGATCTTAACCATGGCTACACCTTC
TRBV5-1	TRBJ2-2	TRBD2	NA	CASLRIAGSNTGELFF	TGCGCCAGCCTGAGGATAGCGGGATCGAACACCGGGGAGCTGTTTTTT
TRBV28	TRBJ2-1	NA	NA	CASSFDWRLSYNEQFF	TGTGCCAGCAGTTTTGATTGGCGGCTCTCCTACAATGAGCAGTTCTTC
TRBV28	TRBJ1-6	TRBD1	NA	CASSDRTGEGSPLHF	TGTGCCAGCAGTGATCGGACAGGGGAGGGCTCACCCCTCCACTTT
TRBV7-2	TRBJ1-5	NA	NA	CASSHPGPQSHQPQHF	TGTGCCAGCAGCCACCCAGGGCCCCAGAGCCATCAGCCCCAGCATTTT
TRBV28	TRBJ1-2	NA	NA	CASSLIGLTRSGDPIYGYTF	TGTGCCAGCAGTTTAATTGGGTTGACCAGGTCAGGTGATCCGATCTATGGCTACACCTTC
TRBV28	TRBJ1-1	NA	NA	CASSFSPEDEAFF	TGTGCCAGCAGTTTCTCACCTGAAGATGAAGCTTTCTTT
TRBV2	TRBJ1-5	TRBD1	NA	CASSSTGGVGDQPQHF	TGTGCCAGCAGTTCTACAGGGGGCGTGGGTGATCAGCCCCAGCATTTT
TRBV11-1	TRBJ2-7	TRBD1	NA	CASSGLQGAGEQYF	TGTGCCAGCAGCGGACTACAGGGGGCGGGTGAGCAGTACTTC
TRBV20-1	TRBJ2-7	NA	NA	CSYYLEREQYF	TGCAGCTACTACCTGGAGCGGGAGCAGTACTTC
TRBV5-1	TRBJ2-1	TRBD2	NA	CASSIPSGTYNEQFF	TGCGCCAGCAGCATCCCTAGCGGGACCTACAATGAGCAGTTCTTC